This TCR beta chain emerged from a study of blood T cell repertoires in COVID-19. About the study: The United States, Italy and Spain supplied acute and convalescent COVID-19 samples. PBMCs, B-cell-depleted T cells, or T cells were the source of the cDNA or gDNA that made up the material.

V dropped 5 bases and J dropped 3; count of bases not matched to a gene: 8. The CDR3 runs to 14 residues. Looked up from germline, CDR1 is GTSNPN and CDR2 is SVGIG (reference sequence). In the original workflow: It was from reference gene primer amplification that nucleated cell counts were estimated. Method: immunoSEQ multiplex PCR; TCRdb's copy keeps in-frame clones and lacks some. That table is the source of V, J and clone size, and D and trimming were worked out from the DNA. The sample carries 400,000 to 550,000 clones, about 89% recorded once. This TCR was recovered from a woman in her 30s with acute or convalescent COVID-19. The sample taken for sequencing was peripheral blood. This chain connects TRBV30 to TRBJ2-3, with 7 positions matching TRBD2. CDR3 sequence (DNA): TGTGCCTGGGGGAGAGGGAGGGAGACAGATACGCAGTATTTT. Translation gives CAWGRGRETDTQYF.